One sample yielded the 25 T cell receptor delta chains listed below, sequenced in a study of γδ T cells in repeated Plasmodium falciparum infection. TCRdb redid clone calling on the multiplex PCR reads using CATT. Among about 93,000 delta-chain clones, approximately 0.96% were seen once, and the ten largest hold around 9.6%. Vgamma9/Vdelta2+ and Vdelta2-negative gammadelta T cells were flow-sorted from PBMC for bulk sequencing. The specimen sequenced was gamma-delta T cells from blood. Receptor source: a pool of human donors (malaria-infected and uninfected, not separated).

This clone was found many times. The translation of this DNA and the TCRdb protein of a much larger clone differ at residue 14, probably owing to a read error; the protein shown here is translated from the DNA. For the V gene the call is TRDV1; the J gene has no call; the D call in the table, TRDD3, was not verified against the DNA. Germline V CDR1 and CDR2: TSWWSYY, QGS. The CDR3 covers 16 residues. The CDR3 DNA is TGTGCTCTTGGGGAACTAAGCACCGGGACGGCCGATAAACCCATCTTT. It codes for CALGELSTGTADKPIF.

This clone was counted only a few times. TCRdb lists the protein of a much larger clone for this DNA, which differs at residue 9, so this is likely a read error; the protein given here is translated from the DNA itself. This chain links TRDV2 with TRDJ1, with TRDD3 matching 8 bases. The germline V gene has CDR1 GEAIGNYY and CDR2 EKD. This CDR3 is 16 amino acids long. V lost 1 base to trimming and J lost 0 bases; unmatched junction nucleotides: 6. The CDR3, as DNA: TGTGCCTGTGACACTCTACTGGGGGGGCACACCGATAAACTCATCTTT. It specifies CACDTLLGGHTDKLIF.

Of note for this clone: TCRdb attributes to this sequence the protein of a much larger clone, which differs from the DNA translation at residue 12; a read error is likely, and the protein displayed is translated from the DNA. This rearrangement joins TRDV1 to TRDJ1, with unresolved D. Germline CDR1 is TSWWSYY and CDR2 is QGS. This CDR3 has 15 residues. CDR3 DNA sequence: TGTGCTCTTGGGGAAATAGGCGTGTACACCGATAGACTCATCTTT. It translates to CALGEIGVYTDRLIF.

With regard to this clone: TCRdb's entry gives the protein of a much larger clone, which mismatches this DNA's translation at residue 3, likely from a read error; the protein reported here is translated from the DNA. The chain joins TRDV2 to TRDJ1; 9 bases are a match to TRDD3. Per the germline V gene, CDR1 is GEAIGNYY and CDR2 is EKD. This CDR3 comprises 19 residues. The DNA of the CDR3 is TGTGCCTTTGACTCTCTAACTGGGGGACAGACTGAGTACACCGATAAACTCATCTTT. Its protein product is CAFDSLTGGQTEYTDKLIF.

As concerns this clone: A read error likely explains this, since a far larger clone differs by one base. The identical CDR3 is also encoded by other nucleotide sequences in the sample. The J gene is TRDJ1, the V gene TRDV2, with TRDD3 matching over 7 bases. Germline matching of the DNA provided the J gene here, since TCRdb leaves it blank. The trim removed 4 bases at V and 3 bases at J, leaving 10 bases unmatched. The germline gives CDR1 GEAIGNYY, CDR2 EKD. This CDR3 contains 15 residues. The CDR3: CACDEMRDTPDKLIF. DNA of the CDR3: TGTGCCTGTGATGAAATGAGGGATACCCCCGATAAACTCATCTTT.

This clone has only a few counts. This DNA's translation differs at residue 8 from TCRdb's protein, which comes from a much larger clone; a read error is likely, and the protein shown is translated from the DNA. The CDR3 DNA reads TGTGCCTTCCCATCCCTTCCTGAGAGGGGGGAAAGGGATAAACTCATCTTT. Translated: CAFPSLPERGERDKLIF. The chain is built from TRDV3 and TRDJ1; weak D call: TRDD2 (7 bases). Looked up from germline, CDR1 is TVYSNPD and CDR2 is GDNSRS (reference sequence). CDR3 length: 17 residues. V lost 3 bases, J lost 5 bases, and 28 bases lay in between.

The table lists this clone with a few counts. TCRdb pairs this DNA with a much larger clone's protein that differs at residue 9, likely a read error; the protein shown was translated from the DNA. The V gene was identified as TRDV1, while no J gene was called; the D call of TRDD3 is as the table states it, not checked on the DNA. Germline V gene lookup returns CDR1 TSWWSYY and CDR2 QGS. The CDR3 is 15 residues long. The CDR3 loop reads CALGIPILRDSFLIF. As DNA, the CDR3 is TGTGCTCTTGGGATCCCGATACTGAGGGACTCGTTCCTCATCTTT.

Details on this clone: A far bigger clonotype differs at one base, so this is likely a read error. This sample also contains other DNA sequences that code for the same CDR3. V usage is TRDV1 and J usage is TRDJ1, with D unclear. The J gene was missing in TCRdb and was found by matching the end of the DNA to germline. The CDR3 sequence is 13 residues long. V dropped 5 bases and J dropped 7 bases, with 14 bases sitting between them. Per germline, CDR1 TSWWSYY and CDR2 QGS. The CDR3, as DNA: TGTGCTCTTGGGATAAACCTGGTTACTAAACTCATCTTT. Its translation: CALGINLVTKLIF.

This clone appeared many times. The TCRdb protein, from a much larger clone, departs from this DNA's translation at residue 12, likely by read error; the protein shown derives from the DNA. The chain recombines TRDV1 with TRDJ1; 8 nucleotides align to TRDD3. TCRdb records no J gene; here it was assigned by comparing the DNA to germline. This CDR3 contains 17 residues. The germline gives CDR1 TSWWSYY, CDR2 QGS. V was clipped by 1 base and J by 3 bases; unmatched bases: 10. Written as DNA, the CDR3 is TGTGCTCTTGGGGAACCGCATTTTCCGGGATACGCCGATAAACTCATCTTT. Its protein product is CALGEPHFPGYADKLIF.

In regard to this clone: A read error is likely here: a far larger clone is one base away. The same CDR3 also results from other DNA sequences found in this sample. This chain uses TRDV1 with TRDJ1; 10 bases fit TRDD3. Germline V CDR1 and CDR2: TSWWSYY, QGS. CDR3 length: 23 residues. J lost 3 bases, V lost 0 bases, and 25 bases had no gene match. CDR3 sequence: CALGELSPKKSPGGYLSPDKLIF. The CDR3 region has the DNA TGTGCTCTTGGGGAACTAAGTCCAAAAAAGTCCCCTGGGGGATATTTGTCCCCCGATAAACTCATCTTT.

With regard to this clone: Translating this DNA gives a protein that differs at residue 15 from the TCRdb one, which belongs to a much larger clone; a read error is likely, and the protein shown is this translation. The rearrangement uses TRDV1 and TRDJ1, with 7 bases aligning to TRDD3. Assignment of the J gene here rests on matching the DNA to germline, because TCRdb gives none. Germline CDR1 and CDR2: TSWWSYY and QGS. The CDR3 contains 18 residues. CDR3 in DNA: TGTGCTCTTGGGGAACTTCGCCCAATCTGGGGGTACACCGATAGACTCATCTTT. Translation gives CALGELRPIWGYTDRLIF.

This clone was recorded many times. The TCRdb record carries a much larger clone's protein, which differs from this DNA's translation at residue 7; a read error is the likely cause, and the protein listed here is the DNA translation. This sequence joins TRDV1 and TRDJ1; D is perhaps TRDD3 (9 bases). Germline V lookup: CDR1 TSWWSYY, CDR2 QGS. The CDR3 has 20 amino acids. The V end lost 1 base, the J end lost 7 bases, and 31 bases lay between the germline ends. The CDR3 nucleotides are TGTGCTCTTGGGGAACCTAGCGACTTCCTACAACCTGGGGGATCCCTTAAACTCATCTTT. It encodes CALGEPSDFLQPGGSLKLIF.

To note about this clone: This DNA's translation differs at residue 5 from TCRdb's protein, which comes from a much larger clone; a read error is likely, and the protein shown is translated from the DNA. This chain uses TRDV2 with TRDJ1, with D perhaps matching TRDD2 or TRDD3 (6 bases each). The J gene comes from matching the DNA to germline here; TCRdb lacks it. CDR1 is GEAIGNYY, CDR2 EKD, per germline. The CDR3 contains 17 residues. V lost 3 bases to trimming and J lost 0 bases, with 19 bases between them. In nucleotides, the CDR3 is TGTGCCTGTGACGGTCCTACAGGAGTGGGGGACACCGATAAACTCATCTTT. This translates into CACDGPTGVGDTDKLIF.

This clone was detected only a few times. This probably arose from a read error, given a far larger clone one base away. The sample carries other DNA sequences with the same CDR3. The gene calls are TRDV1 and TRDJ1; TRDD3 matches at 8 bases. The J gene, not given by TCRdb, was assigned here from a germline match of the nucleotide sequence. The CDR3 loop spans 24 amino acids. CDR1 and CDR2 (germline): TSWWSYY, QGS. The CDR3 sequence is CALGERPVTWGYLLGQLYTDKLIF. The CDR3 region has the DNA TGTGCTCTTGGGGAACGTCCTGTAACGTGGGGATACCTATTAGGACAACTGTACACTGATAAACTCATCTTT.

About this clone itself: The protein given by TCRdb reflects a much larger clone and differs at residue 13 from this DNA's translation, likely from a read error; the protein shown is the DNA's translation. The chain combines TRDV1 with TRDJ3, with 11 bases identical to TRDD3. As TCRdb names no J gene, one was assigned here on the basis of a DNA match to germline. V shed 2 bases and J 0 bases; nucleotides not matched to a gene: 15. The CDR3 runs 23 residues. In germline, CDR1 is TSWWSYY, CDR2 QGS. In nucleotides, the CDR3 is TGTGCTCTTGGGGAAACGACCTTCCCCTGGGGGATACTCACCTCCTGGGACACCCGACAGATGTTTTTC. Its translation is CALGETTFPWGILTSWDTRQMFF.

This clone was found a few times. The protein that TCRdb holds for this DNA derives from a much larger clone and differs from the translated DNA at residue 7, which likely indicates a read error; the protein shown here is translated from the DNA. This chain links TRDV2 with TRDJ1; 10 nucleotides line up with TRDD3. Trimming removed 3 bases from V and 0 bases from J; junction bases left unmatched: 12. CDR3 length equals 18 residues. Germline V gives CDR1 GEAIGNYY, CDR2 EKD. This chain's CDR3 is CACDPLMGDTGYTDKLIF. CDR3 DNA: TGTGCCTGTGACCCCCTAATGGGGGATACAGGGTACACCGATAAACTCATCTTT.

This clone came up a few times. A read error is likely here: a far larger clone is one base away. The same CDR3 is also encoded by other DNA sequences in this sample. The V gene is TRDV1, the J gene TRDJ1; 7 bases align to TRDD3. V lost 1 base, J lost 0 bases, and 20 bases stayed unmatched. The CDR3 totals 21 residues. The germline V gene encodes CDR1 TSWWSYY and CDR2 QGS. The CDR3 loop is CALGEQPCTGGYGGDTDKLIF. The CDR3 DNA reads TGTGCTCTTGGGGAACAGCCCTGTACTGGAGGATACGGGGGGGACACCGATAAACTCATCTTT.

This clone was detected many times. One base separates it from a far larger clone, so it is likely a read error. Other DNA sequences in this sample translate to the same CDR3. V is TRDV2 and J is TRDJ1; the D gene is possibly TRDD3 (6 bases). This CDR3 is 15 amino acids long. Germline V lookup: CDR1 GEAIGNYY, CDR2 EKD. CDR3 residues: CACVLNWAYTDKLIF. The DNA for the CDR3 is TGTGCCTGTGTGTTAAACTGGGCCTACACTGATAAACTCATCTTT.

This clone was observed a handful of times. A far larger clone is only one base removed, so a read error is likely. Within the sample, other DNA sequences also encode this same CDR3. This rearrangement joins TRDV2 to TRDJ1; 7 positions match TRDD3. Because TCRdb records no J gene, it was assigned here through a match of the DNA to germline. Losses at the gene ends were 5 bases for V and 1 base for J; bases not matched to a gene: 12. Germline CDR1 GEAIGNYY, CDR2 EKD. The CDR3 has 16 amino acids. The CDR3 loop is CACGPGGYPVTDKLIF. The CDR3 DNA reads TGTGCCTGTGGTCCTGGGGGGTACCCGGTCACCGATAAACTCATCTTT.

About this clone: Translating this DNA gives a protein that differs at residue 17 from the TCRdb one, which belongs to a much larger clone; a read error is likely, and the protein shown is this translation. The V call is TRDV1, the J call TRDJ1; 10 bases align to TRDD3. Looked up from germline, CDR1 is TSWWSYY and CDR2 is QGS. The CDR3 is 19 amino acids. The CDR3 DNA reads as TGTGCTCTTGGGGAAAGGATGGGGGATACCCACGGCGGGACCGATAAACACATCTTT. Translated, it gives CALGERMGDTHGGTDKHIF.

This clone was picked up many times. The protein TCRdb lists belongs to a much larger clone and differs from this DNA's translation at residue 6, which points to a read error; the protein shown is made from the DNA. This sequence joins TRDV1 and TRDJ1; D remains ambiguous. TCRdb is silent on the J gene; assignment here came from matching the DNA to germline. Trimming stripped 2 bases from V and 0 bases from J, with 19 bases between. Germline V gene data show CDR1 as TSWWSYY and CDR2 as QGS. There are 18 residues in the CDR3. In nucleotides, the CDR3 is TGTGCTCTTGGGGAAGTTGCTCAAGTCGTCCCCCACACCGATAAACTCATCTTT. This sequence encodes CALGEVAQVVPHTDKLIF.

This clone has more than one count but fewer than ten. A far larger clone is one nucleotide away, so this likely arose from a read error. The sample carries other DNA sequences with the same CDR3. J is TRDJ1 and V is TRDV2; D unresolved. The J gene is not listed in TCRdb, so it was assigned here from a DNA match to germline. The V end lost 1 base, the J end lost 4 bases, and 30 bases lay between the germline ends. The CDR3 covers 20 residues. The germline V gene encodes CDR1 GEAIGNYY and CDR2 EKD. Written as DNA, the CDR3 is TGTGCCTGTGACACAATCCTGGCCAGCCCCCAAAACTACTACGGCGATAAACTCATCTTT. This codes for CACDTILASPQNYYGDKLIF.

With regard to this clone: This DNA's translation differs at residue 4 from TCRdb's protein, which comes from a much larger clone; a read error is likely, and the protein shown is translated from the DNA. CDR3: CACNTVRGGDTHYSTPTYTDKLIF. The CDR3 DNA sequence: TGTGCCTGTAACACCGTGAGGGGGGGGGATACCCACTACAGTACACCGACGTACACCGATAAACTCATCTTT. The genes are TRDV2 and TRDJ1; TRDD3 aligns across 9 bases. Assignment of the J gene here rests on matching the DNA to germline, because TCRdb gives none. Looked up from germline, CDR1 is GEAIGNYY and CDR2 is EKD. CDR3 length equals 24 residues.

This clone was counted a few times. A far larger clone is one base from this, pointing to a likely read error. Distinct nucleotide sequences in the sample also encode this CDR3. The chain links TRDV2 to TRDJ1, with TRDD3 identical over 9 bases. No J gene is reported in TCRdb; it was inferred here by comparing the DNA with germline. After removal of 0 bases from V and 0 bases from J, the junction contained 7 bases not matched to a gene. CDR1 and CDR2 (germline): GEAIGNYY, EKD. CDR3 size: 17 residues. The CDR3 spells CACDTLGDLEYTDKLIF. CDR3 sequence (DNA): TGTGCCTGTGACACCCTGGGGGATCTCGAGTACACCGATAAACTCATCTTT.

This clone was found many times. TCRdb pairs this DNA with a much larger clone's protein that differs at residue 4, likely a read error; the protein shown was translated from the DNA. The chain links TRDV1 to TRDJ1; D gene unclear. V was pared by 6 bases and J by 0 bases, with 11 bases between. The germline gives CDR1 TSWWSYY, CDR2 QGS. CDR3 size: 14 residues. The CDR3 bases are TGTGCTCTTGGCGCTCAAGGGTACACCGATAAACTCATCTTT. This encodes CALGAQGYTDKLIF.